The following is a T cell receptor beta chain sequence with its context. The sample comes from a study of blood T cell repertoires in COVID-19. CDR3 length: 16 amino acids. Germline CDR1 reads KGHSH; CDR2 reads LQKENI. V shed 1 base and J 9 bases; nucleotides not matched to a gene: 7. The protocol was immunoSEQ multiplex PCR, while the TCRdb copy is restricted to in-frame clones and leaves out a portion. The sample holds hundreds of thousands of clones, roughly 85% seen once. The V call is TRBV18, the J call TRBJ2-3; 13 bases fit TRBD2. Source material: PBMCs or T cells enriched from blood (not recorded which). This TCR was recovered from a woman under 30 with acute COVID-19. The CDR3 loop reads CASSPLTSGGFQTQYF. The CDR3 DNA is TGTGCCAGCTCACCACTGACTAGCGGGGGGTTCCAGACGCAGTATTTT.